A single sample gave rise to the 21 T cell receptor beta chains below, sequenced in a study of T cells in Graves' hyperthyroidism and ophthalmopathy. TCR beta CDR3 regions were amplified from RNA transcripts. The TCR CDR3 was amplified in a first-round RT-PCR using the HTBI primer set. A single record per CDR3 protein comes from TCRdb applying MiXCR to the multiplex PCR reads. The profile shows 270,000 or so distinct CDR3 sequences, roughly 15% of them singletons. Sequenced: blood. Every receptor here comes from a woman in her forties or fifties with Graves' hyperthyroidism that later progressed to Graves' ophthalmopathy.

In this sample, this clonotype turned up once. The CDR3 region is CASSLSGRGRKETQYF. CDR3 coding DNA: TGTGCCAGCAGTTTGTCGGGCAGGGGGCGTAAGGAGACCCAGTACTTC. The rearrangement joins TRBV28 to TRBJ2-5, with TRBD1 matching over 8 bases. The CDR3 sequence is 16 residues long. Trimming took 3 bases from V and 5 from J; bases not matched to a gene: 11. Germline CDR1 MDHEN, CDR2 SYDVKM.

A single count supports this clonotype. The chain carries TRBV7-6 and TRBJ1-4, with TRBD1 matching over 7 bases. V was pared by 4 bases and J by 7 bases, with 9 bases of the junction left unmatched. This CDR3 comprises 15 residues. Germline V gene sequence: CDR1 SGHVS, CDR2 FNYEAQ. The CDR3 sequence is CASSSYGTAGEKLFF. In DNA, the CDR3 is TGTGCCAGCAGCTCGTACGGGACAGCCGGTGAAAAACTGTTTTTT.

This clonotype was counted ten times or more. This chain connects TRBV11-3 to TRBJ2-2, with 8 bases lining up with TRBD1. The CDR3 consists of 17 residues. Germline lookup yields CDR1 SGHNT and CDR2 YENEEA. With V trimmed by 0 bases and J by 1 base, 4 bases remained unmatched. CDR3 residues: CASSLDRDRLNTGELFF. In nucleotides, the CDR3 is TGTGCCAGCAGCTTAGATAGGGACAGGCTGAACACCGGGGAGCTGTTTTTT. Variable domain in full (rest from reference TRBV11-3 and TRBJ2-2): EAGVVQSPRYKIIEKKQPVAFWCNPISGHNTLYWYLQNLGQGPELLIRYENEEAVDDSQLPKDRFSAERLKGVDSTLKIQPAELGDSAVYLCASSLDRDRLNTGELFFGEGSRLTVL.

This clonotype was detected many times. The chain combines TRBV11-2 with TRBJ2-3; D call uncertain. CDR1 is SGHAT, CDR2 FQNNGV, per germline. The CDR3 extends over 16 amino acids. The V gene lost 5 bases and the J gene lost 0 bases, with 15 bases spanning the gap. CDR3 protein: CASSVQRVSSTDTQYF. The CDR3, as DNA: TGTGCCAGCAGCGTTCAACGGGTCTCTAGCACAGATACGCAGTATTTT. Full variable domain (missing parts from reference TRBV11-2 and TRBJ2-3): EAGVAQSPRYKIIEKRQSVAFWCNPISGHATLYWYQQILGQGPKLLIQFQNNGVVDDSQLPKDRFSAERLKGVDSTLKIQPAKLEDSAVYLCASSVQRVSSTDTQYFGPGTRLTVL.

Note on this clonotype: A much larger clone lies a single base off, so this may be a read error. CDR3 sequence reads: CSVVASGSGGRNEQYF. DNA of the CDR3: TGCAGTGTTGTGGCTAGCGGGAGTGGGGGCAGGAACGAGCAGTACTTC. The chain has TRBV20-1 and TRBJ2-7; 10 bases are a match to TRBD2. CDR1 and CDR2 (germline): DFQATT, SNEGSKA (reference sequence). The CDR3 is 16 residues long. V lost 7 bases and J lost 5; bases outside the gene matches: 17.

With respect to this clonotype: A read error may be the cause here, since a much bigger clone is one base away. The rearrangement uses TRBV6-5 and TRBJ2-1, with 8 nucleotides matching TRBD2. The ends lost 7 bases at V and 5 bases at J; junction bases unmatched: 16. There are 17 residues in the CDR3. CDR1 is MNHEY, CDR2 SVGAGI, per germline. This CDR3 reads CASNSPPGAGANNEQFF. The CDR3 DNA is TGTGCCAGCAATTCCCCCCCGGGAGCGGGAGCTAACAATGAGCAGTTCTTC.

This clonotype was found a few times. V and J are TRBV19 and TRBJ2-6, with a weak D call TRBD2 (6 bases). Deletions cut 4 bases from V and 4 bases from J, with 11 bases between. The germline CDR1 and CDR2 sequences are LNHDA and SQIVND (reference sequence). The CDR3 is 15 amino acids. This chain's CDR3 is CASSKGGNGANVLTF. DNA of the CDR3: TGTGCCAGTAGTAAAGGAGGGAACGGGGCCAACGTCCTGACTTTC.

This clonotype was picked up many times. The chain's CDR3 is CSARPHPPADTQYF. Here the CDR3 DNA reads TGCAGTGCTAGACCTCACCCCCCCGCAGATACGCAGTATTTT. The J gene is TRBJ2-3, the V gene TRBV20-1; D is unresolved. In germline, CDR1 is DFQATT, CDR2 SNEGSKA (reference sequence). The CDR3 length is 14 residues. The V and J ends lost 2 bases and 4 bases respectively, with 13 bases between them.

This clonotype was seen repeatedly, ten times or more. The chain combines TRBV6-1 with TRBJ1-1, with TRBD1 matching 7 bases. Germline CDR1 reads MNHNS; CDR2 reads SASEGT. The CDR3 consists of 13 residues. Trimming took 8 bases from V and 7 from J; bases not matched to a gene: 10. CDR3 residues: CASGPGQPLEAFF. Written as DNA, the CDR3 is TGTGCCAGCGGACCGGGACAGCCCCTTGAAGCTTTCTTT.

This clonotype was counted many times. This sequence joins TRBV5-1 and TRBJ2-7; tentative D call: TRBD1 (5 bases). The CDR3 spans 13 residues. V was shortened by 3 bases and J by 6 bases, with 13 bases between the two germline ends. Germline V gene sequence: CDR1 SGHRS, CDR2 YFSETQ. The CDR3 sequence: CASSWNTGIEQYF. The DNA of the CDR3 is TGCGCCAGCAGCTGGAATACAGGAATCGAGCAGTACTTC.

This clonotype appeared many times. The rearrangement links TRBV13 to TRBJ1-5; D remains ambiguous. Germline V gives CDR1 PRHDT, CDR2 FYEKMQ (reference sequence). Trimming pared 5 bases from V and 5 bases from J, leaving 7 bases between. The CDR3 has 12 residues. This CDR3 is CASSQSDQPQHF. The CDR3 nucleotides read TGTGCCAGCAGCCAGTCCGATCAGCCCCAGCATTTT.

The table lists this clonotype with many counts. This rearrangement joins TRBV7-8 to TRBJ2-3; D unresolved. Trimming removed 1 base at V and 6 bases at J, with 5 bases between. CDR3 size: 12 residues. CDR1 SGHVS and CDR2 FQNEAQ come from the germline V gene. The CDR3 sequence: CASSLEYDTQYF. In DNA form, the CDR3 reads TGTGCCAGCAGCTTAGAGTACGATACGCAGTATTTT.

This chain links TRBV4-2 with TRBJ2-1; no clear D. The CDR3 consists of 15 residues. V lost 0 bases, J lost 1 base, and 7 bases lay in between. CDR1 is LGHNA and CDR2 is YNFKEQ in the germline V gene. The DNA of the CDR3 is TGTGCCAGCAGCCAAGATCCATTTTCCTACAATGAGCAGTTCTTC. Translating it yields CASSQDPFSYNEQFF.

The table lists this clonotype with many counts. This chain connects TRBV18 to TRBJ1-2, with a tentative D call TRBD1 (6 bases). Trimming pared 2 bases from V and 8 bases from J, leaving 15 bases between. The CDR3 contains 14 residues. Germline-derived CDR1 and CDR2 are KGHSH and LQKENI. The CDR3 nucleotides are TGTGCCAGCTCACCAAGTGATTGGACAGTAGGCTACACCTTC. Protein product: CASSPSDWTVGYTF.

This clonotype occurred a few times. This may be a read error, as it is one base from a much larger clone. The chain has TRBV12-3 or TRBV12-4 and TRBJ2-1; D might be TRBD2 (6 bases). This CDR3 comprises 12 residues. V was pared by 3 bases and J by 12 bases, with 12 bases between. The CDR3 DNA sequence: TGTGCCAGCAGTTTGGGACTCTTTGGGCAGTTCTTC. It codes for CASSLGLFGQFF.

Ten or more counts support this clonotype. The chain uses TRBV20-1 and TRBJ2-2; 14 bases line up with TRBD2. Germline-derived CDR1 and CDR2 are DFQATT and SNEGSKA (reference sequence). The CDR3 totals 15 residues. V lost 4 bases to trimming and J lost 6 bases; unmatched junction nucleotides: 4. DNA for the CDR3: TGCAGTGCTACGACTAGCGGGAGGGCCGCCGGGGAGCTGTTTTTT. This encodes CSATTSGRAAGELFF.

A few counts support this clonotype. CDR3 protein: CSAQDGDGYTF. CDR3 nucleotide sequence: TGCAGTGCTCAGGACGGAGATGGCTACACCTTC. The rearrangement uses TRBV20-1 and TRBJ1-2, with D unresolved. From germline, CDR1 is DFQATT and CDR2 SNEGSKA (reference sequence). The CDR3 consists of 11 residues. V gave up 5 bases and J gave up 6 bases, with 10 bases separating them.

This clonotype has ten or more counts. The genes are TRBV10-3 and TRBJ1-5; TRBD1 is a possible D gene (5 bases). This CDR3 has 19 amino acids. Trimming took off 5 bases at V and 4 bases at J, with 27 bases between the two ends. The V gene's germline CDR1 is ENHRY and CDR2 SYGVKD. The CDR3 bases are TGTGCCATCAGTCCGACCGGGGCGAACGCGCAATTAGGTAATCAGCCCCAGCATTTT. It specifies CAISPTGANAQLGNQPQHF.

This clonotype was detected ten times or more. This sequence joins TRBV11-2 and TRBJ1-1, with 7 bases that match TRBD1. The CDR3 extends over 14 amino acids. The trim removed 5 bases at V and 3 bases at J, leaving 6 bases unmatched. Germline V CDR1 and CDR2: SGHAT, FQNNGV. The CDR3 nucleotides are TGTGCCAGCAGCCCGACAGGGTGGTACACTGAAGCTTTCTTT. This sequence encodes CASSPTGWYTEAFF.

This clonotype was recorded a few times. The conserved final phenylalanine or tryptophan is absent from the CDR3, which likely points to a read error. The chain links TRBV5-1 to TRBJ1-2, with TRBD1 as a possible D gene (6 bases). Germline values: CDR1 SGHRS, CDR2 YFSETQ. CDR3 length equals 15 residues. The V gene lost 4 bases and the J gene lost 2 bases, with 15 bases spanning the gap. Here the CDR3 DNA reads TGCGCCAGCAGCAACGGGGGCCCAGAAAACTATGGCTACACCCTC. It codes for CASSNGGPENYGYTL.

V and J are TRBV6-1 and TRBJ1-1; D unresolved. V lost 7 bases to trimming and J lost 5 bases, with 8 bases between them. This CDR3 is built from 11 residues. Germline CDR1 MNHNS, CDR2 SASEGT. The CDR3 DNA is TGTGCCAGCACCGGAAGGACTGAAGCTTTCTTT. This gives the protein CASTGRTEAFF.